This T cell receptor (beta chain) comes out of a study of vaccination and CD4 T cells after COVID-19 (dated 2022 in TCRdb). At the level of the whole study: SARS-CoV-2 positivity had been established in the convalescent patients by nasal swab PCR, and mild disease was recorded in several of these patients and severe disease in one. In the convalescent cohort there were six males and four females, among whom were two Hispanic individuals, seven Caucasians, two Asians and one multiracial person. Participants received two doses of either the Pfizer-BioNTech BNT162b2 vaccine (n=8) or the Moderna mRNA-1273 vaccine (n=2). In around nine COVID-19 convalescent patients and 4 infection-naive healthy vaccine recipients, the spike-specific CD4+ TCR repertoire before mRNA vaccination was compared with the repertoire after mRNA vaccination. Post-vaccine blood samples were obtained a median of roughly 75 days after the second vaccine dose, with a range of roughly 14 to 241 days. For stimulating the cultures, overlapping spike peptide pools were used, derived from SARS-CoV-2 as well as from the common cold coronaviruses HCoV-NL63, HCoV-OC43 and HCoV-229E. Control cultures received a CEFX viral epitope pool as the positive control, an HIV-1 Nef peptide pool as the negative control, or no peptide. Post-COVID blood samples from convalescent patients were collected a median of about 100 days after diagnosis, with a range of roughly 35 to 180 days.

Library preparation used PCR. At the Johns Hopkins FTIC core, DNA from the cultured CD4+ T cells underwent TCR sequencing with the Oncomine TCR Beta short-read assay. Genomic DNA was extracted from the cultured CD4+ T cells with the QIAamp micro DNA kit. The Oncomine TCR Beta libraries from cultured CD4+ T cells were pooled using unique dual indexes and then sequenced on an Illumina iSeq 100. Under the source paper's analysis protocol: Non-productive sequences were filtered out, and CDR3s that did not start with C, did not end with F or W, or were shorter than 7 amino acids were discarded. Antigen-specific clonotypes were identified with the MANAFEST web application by comparing peptide-stimulated wells with reference and other culture wells. An FDR below 0.05, an odds ratio above 5, and a productive frequency above 0.1% in at least two of three replicate wells were required for clones to be considered positive. Cross-reactive clonotypes were defined as significantly expanded in both SARS-CoV-2 spike wells and at least one common cold coronavirus spike condition. Levenshtein distances (stringdist) and unrooted phylogenetic trees (ape) in R version 3.6.1 were used to assess CDR3 homology. Clones were called with MiXCR by TCRdb after fastp trimmed the public reads at Q25, and only in-frame beta chains were retained. A single entry per CDR3 protein holds the most common genes and DNA from its merged rows. These V and J calls derive from TCRdb rather than the authors' analysis. This sample gives about 11,000 distinct CDR3 sequences in total; 32% of them show up just once. The ten largest clones represent approximately 14% of the sample.

Results and caveats for the whole study, not just this receptor: Relatively few convalescent patients were included in the study, and early timepoints after natural infection were not analyzed. The median number of SARS-CoV-2-reactive clonotypes rose from 21 after infection to some 37 after vaccination, but the change was not significant. In convalescent patients, nearly all vaccine-specific clones (304 of 307) were found to be mono-reactive for SARS-CoV-2 spike rather than cross-reactive with common cold coronaviruses. In convalescent patients, a median about 86% of post-vaccine SARS-CoV-2-reactive clones were detected only after vaccination, and vaccine-specific priming was suggested by this finding.

The trim is 4 bases for V and 1 base for J, with a gap of 19 bases between the germline ends. Looking up the germline V gene yields CDR1 MNHEY and CDR2 SVGAGI. Inclusive of the bounding cysteine and phenylalanine, the CDR3 is 17 residues long. Solely the CDR3 DNA is kept, with 51 bases framed from the first base. The label giving this sample's treatment or condition can be read as: roughly 10-day PBMC culture with coronavirus spike peptide pools or control peptides (ViraFEST assay). The study used the ViraFEST assay, which expanded antigen-specific T cells with peptide pools and then identified expanded clonotypes by TCR sequencing. Positive SARS-CoV-2 PCR tests in the convalescent patients dated from March to December 2020, before Alpha, Beta and Delta variants emerged in the United States. Each well held 2.1 million or so PBMCs cultured in IMDM containing around 5.1% human AB serum and approximately 9.8 IU/ml IL-2, with about 9.1 ug/ml peptide pools added. Half of the culture medium was replaced with fresh IL-2-containing medium on days 3 and 7. Once the cells had been in culture for around 10 days, the EasySep CD4+ T cell isolation kit was used to isolate CD4+ T cells by negative selection. Ficoll-Paque Plus gradient centrifugation was used to isolate PBMCs from whole blood, and the isolated PBMCs were then either used fresh or cryopreserved at -140C. In general, triplicate wells were set up for every culture condition.

To note about this clonotype: Its target antigen remains unknown. The record has no base qualities; no much larger clone is one base away.

The sample in question was CD4+ T cells from blood, cultured in vitro, obtained after SARS-CoV-2 vaccination. The receptor comes from a human donor who had recovered from COVID-19. The V gene is TRBV6-5 and the J gene is TRBJ1-2; TRBD1 is perhaps the D gene, given 6 matching bases. The DNA is as follows: TGTGCCAGCAGTTCCTACCAAGACAGGCTAAATAACTATGGCTACACCTTC. Translated, it gives CASSSYQDRLNNYGYTF.